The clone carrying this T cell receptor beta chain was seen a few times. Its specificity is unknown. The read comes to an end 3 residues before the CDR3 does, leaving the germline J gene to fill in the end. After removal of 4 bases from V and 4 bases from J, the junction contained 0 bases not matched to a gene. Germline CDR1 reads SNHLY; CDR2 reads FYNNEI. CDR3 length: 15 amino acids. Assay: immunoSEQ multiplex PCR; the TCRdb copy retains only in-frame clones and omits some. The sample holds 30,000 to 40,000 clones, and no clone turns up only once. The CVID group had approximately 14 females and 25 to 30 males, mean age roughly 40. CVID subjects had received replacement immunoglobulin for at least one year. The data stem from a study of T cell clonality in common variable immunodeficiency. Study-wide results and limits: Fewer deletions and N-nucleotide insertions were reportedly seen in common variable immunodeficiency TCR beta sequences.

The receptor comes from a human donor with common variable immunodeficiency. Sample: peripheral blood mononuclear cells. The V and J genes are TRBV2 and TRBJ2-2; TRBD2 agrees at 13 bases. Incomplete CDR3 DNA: TGTGCCAGCAGTGGACTAGCGGGAGGCACCGGGGAG. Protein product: CASSGLAGGTGE. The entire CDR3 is CASSGLAGGTGELFF. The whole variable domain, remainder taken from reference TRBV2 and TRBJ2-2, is EPEVTQTPSHQVTQMGQEVILRCVPISNHLYFYWYRQILGQKVEFLVSFYNNEISEKSEIFDDQFSVERPDGSNFTLKIRSTKLEDSAMYFCASSGLAGGTGELFFGEGSRLTVL.